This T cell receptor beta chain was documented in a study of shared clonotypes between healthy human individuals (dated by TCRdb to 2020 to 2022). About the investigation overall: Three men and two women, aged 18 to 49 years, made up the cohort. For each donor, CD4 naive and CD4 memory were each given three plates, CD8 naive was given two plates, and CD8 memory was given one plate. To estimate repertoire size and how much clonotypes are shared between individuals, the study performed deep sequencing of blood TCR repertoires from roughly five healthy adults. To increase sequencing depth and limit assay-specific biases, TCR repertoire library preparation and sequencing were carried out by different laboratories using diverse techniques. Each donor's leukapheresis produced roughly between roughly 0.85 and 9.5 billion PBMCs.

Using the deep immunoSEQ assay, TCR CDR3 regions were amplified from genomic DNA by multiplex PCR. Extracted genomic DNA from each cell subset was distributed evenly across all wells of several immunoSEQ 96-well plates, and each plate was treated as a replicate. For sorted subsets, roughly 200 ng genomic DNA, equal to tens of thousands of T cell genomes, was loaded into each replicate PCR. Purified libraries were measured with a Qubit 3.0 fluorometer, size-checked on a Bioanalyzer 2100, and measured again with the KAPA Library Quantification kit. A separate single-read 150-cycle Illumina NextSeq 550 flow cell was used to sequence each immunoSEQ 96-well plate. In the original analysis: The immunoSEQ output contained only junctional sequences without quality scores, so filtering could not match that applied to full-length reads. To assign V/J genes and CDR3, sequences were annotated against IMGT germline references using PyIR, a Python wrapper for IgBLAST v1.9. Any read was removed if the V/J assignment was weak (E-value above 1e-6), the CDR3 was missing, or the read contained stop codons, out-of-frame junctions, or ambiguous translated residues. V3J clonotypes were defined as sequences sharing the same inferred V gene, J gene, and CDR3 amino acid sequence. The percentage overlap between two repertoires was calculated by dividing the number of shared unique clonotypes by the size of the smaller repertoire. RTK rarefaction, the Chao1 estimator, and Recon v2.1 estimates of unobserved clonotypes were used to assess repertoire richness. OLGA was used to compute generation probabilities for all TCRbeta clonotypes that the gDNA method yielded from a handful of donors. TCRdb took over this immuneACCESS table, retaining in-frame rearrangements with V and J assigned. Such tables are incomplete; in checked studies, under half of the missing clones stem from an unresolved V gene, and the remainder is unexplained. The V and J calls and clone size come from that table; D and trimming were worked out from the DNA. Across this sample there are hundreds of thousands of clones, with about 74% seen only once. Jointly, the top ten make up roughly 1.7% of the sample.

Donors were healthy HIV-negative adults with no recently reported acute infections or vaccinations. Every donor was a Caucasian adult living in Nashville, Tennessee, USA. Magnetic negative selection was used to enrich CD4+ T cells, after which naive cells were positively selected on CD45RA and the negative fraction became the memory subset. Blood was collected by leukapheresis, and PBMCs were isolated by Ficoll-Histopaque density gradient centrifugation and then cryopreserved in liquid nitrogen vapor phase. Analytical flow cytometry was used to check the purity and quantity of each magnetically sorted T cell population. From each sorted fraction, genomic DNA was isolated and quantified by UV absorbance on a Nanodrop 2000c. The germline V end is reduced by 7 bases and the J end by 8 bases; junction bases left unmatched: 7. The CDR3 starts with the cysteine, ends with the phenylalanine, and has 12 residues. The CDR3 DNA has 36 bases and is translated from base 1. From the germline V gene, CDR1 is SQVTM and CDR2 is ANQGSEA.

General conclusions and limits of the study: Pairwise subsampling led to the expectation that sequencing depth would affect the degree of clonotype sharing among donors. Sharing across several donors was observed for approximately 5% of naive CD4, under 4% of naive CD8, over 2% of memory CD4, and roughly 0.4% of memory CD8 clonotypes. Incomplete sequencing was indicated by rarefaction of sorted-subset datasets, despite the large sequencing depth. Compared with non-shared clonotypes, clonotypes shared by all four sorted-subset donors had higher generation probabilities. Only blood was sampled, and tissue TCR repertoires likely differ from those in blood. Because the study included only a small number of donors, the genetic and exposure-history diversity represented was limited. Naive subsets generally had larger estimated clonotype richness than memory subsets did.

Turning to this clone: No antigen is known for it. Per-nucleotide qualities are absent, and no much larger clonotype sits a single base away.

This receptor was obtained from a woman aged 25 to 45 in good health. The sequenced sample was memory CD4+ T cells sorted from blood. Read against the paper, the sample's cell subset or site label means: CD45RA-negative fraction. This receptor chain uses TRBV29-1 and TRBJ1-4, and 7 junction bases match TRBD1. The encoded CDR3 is CSGRQGNEKLFF. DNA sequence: TGCAGCGGACGACAGGGTAACGAAAAACTGTTTTTT.